This is a list of T cell receptor beta chains from one sample in a study of blood T cell repertoires in COVID-19. Assay: immunoSEQ multiplex PCR; the TCRdb copy retains only in-frame clones and omits some. The sample shows approximately 83,000 clones, around 79% of them seen only once. Sequencing was done on a sample of peripheral blood. These TCRs come from a woman older than 75 with acute or convalescent COVID-19. Both conserved end residues are part of each CDR3. D genes are given only for firm matches. Clone size, where shown, is once, few, many, or a class for clones that have expanded.

TRBV7-2,.,TRBJ1-2,TRBD1,TGTGCCAGCAGCTCCGGACAGGGGACTGGCTACACCTTC,CASSSGQGTGYTF
TRBV6-5,.,TRBJ1-2,TRBD1,TGTGCCAGCAGTTATGAAGGGACAGTCTATGGCTACACCTTC,CASSYEGTVYGYTF
TRBV7-2,.,TRBJ1-1,.,TGTGCCAGCAGCTTAGTATCCGGTAGGAGCACTGAAGCTTTCTTT,CASSLVSGRSTEAFF
TRBV4-3,once,TRBJ2-2,.,TGCGCCAGCAGCCAAGGCAGCGTTTCGAACACCGGGGAGCTGTTTTTT,CASSQGSVSNTGELFF
TRBV4-3,once,TRBJ2-5,.,TGCGCCAGCAGCCAAGATCGCGCGGCAGAGACCCAGTACTTC,CASSQDRAAETQYF
TRBV20-1,.,TRBJ1-5,.,TGCAGTGCTAGTCAGGGTTATAGCAATCAGCCCCAGCATTTT,CSASQGYSNQPQHF
TRBV28,.,TRBJ2-7,.,TGTGCCAGCAGTTACCCAGGGCCCTACGAGCAGTACTTC,CASSYPGPYEQYF
TRBV19,once,TRBJ2-5,.,TGTGCCAGTAGTATGGCGAGGGGGGGCAGGCAAGAGACCCAGTACTTC,CASSMARGGRQETQYF
TRBV19,.,TRBJ2-7,TRBD1,TGTGCCAGTAGTATAGAACTAAGCGGACAGGGTTGGTACGAGCAGTACTTC,CASSIELSGQGWYEQYF
TRBV2,.,TRBJ2-3,TRBD2,TGTGCCAACGGATTTACCGGGACTAGCGACAGACGCACAGATACGCAGTATTTT,CANGFTGTSDRRTDTQYF
TRBV19,once,TRBJ1-5,.,TGTGCCAGTAGACCGCGCTTTAATCCCAATCAGCCCCAGCATTTT,CASRPRFNPNQPQHF
TRBV19,.,TRBJ1-2,.,TGTGCCAGTAGGACCGGAGTGGGAGGGACGGATTACACCTTC,CASRTGVGGTDYTF
TRBV12-3/TRBV12-4,.,TRBJ2-1,TRBD1,TGTGCCAGCAGTTTATACAGGGGGTATGAGCAGTTCTTC,CASSLYRGYEQFF
TRBV28,.,TRBJ1-5,.,TGTGCCAGCAGTTTACAGGCGGGAAGCAATCAGCCCCAGCATTTT,CASSLQAGSNQPQHF
TRBV10-3,.,TRBJ2-4,.,TGTGCCATCAGTGAGACACAGGTACTCCTAGCCAAAAACATTCAGTACTTC,CAISETQVLLAKNIQYF